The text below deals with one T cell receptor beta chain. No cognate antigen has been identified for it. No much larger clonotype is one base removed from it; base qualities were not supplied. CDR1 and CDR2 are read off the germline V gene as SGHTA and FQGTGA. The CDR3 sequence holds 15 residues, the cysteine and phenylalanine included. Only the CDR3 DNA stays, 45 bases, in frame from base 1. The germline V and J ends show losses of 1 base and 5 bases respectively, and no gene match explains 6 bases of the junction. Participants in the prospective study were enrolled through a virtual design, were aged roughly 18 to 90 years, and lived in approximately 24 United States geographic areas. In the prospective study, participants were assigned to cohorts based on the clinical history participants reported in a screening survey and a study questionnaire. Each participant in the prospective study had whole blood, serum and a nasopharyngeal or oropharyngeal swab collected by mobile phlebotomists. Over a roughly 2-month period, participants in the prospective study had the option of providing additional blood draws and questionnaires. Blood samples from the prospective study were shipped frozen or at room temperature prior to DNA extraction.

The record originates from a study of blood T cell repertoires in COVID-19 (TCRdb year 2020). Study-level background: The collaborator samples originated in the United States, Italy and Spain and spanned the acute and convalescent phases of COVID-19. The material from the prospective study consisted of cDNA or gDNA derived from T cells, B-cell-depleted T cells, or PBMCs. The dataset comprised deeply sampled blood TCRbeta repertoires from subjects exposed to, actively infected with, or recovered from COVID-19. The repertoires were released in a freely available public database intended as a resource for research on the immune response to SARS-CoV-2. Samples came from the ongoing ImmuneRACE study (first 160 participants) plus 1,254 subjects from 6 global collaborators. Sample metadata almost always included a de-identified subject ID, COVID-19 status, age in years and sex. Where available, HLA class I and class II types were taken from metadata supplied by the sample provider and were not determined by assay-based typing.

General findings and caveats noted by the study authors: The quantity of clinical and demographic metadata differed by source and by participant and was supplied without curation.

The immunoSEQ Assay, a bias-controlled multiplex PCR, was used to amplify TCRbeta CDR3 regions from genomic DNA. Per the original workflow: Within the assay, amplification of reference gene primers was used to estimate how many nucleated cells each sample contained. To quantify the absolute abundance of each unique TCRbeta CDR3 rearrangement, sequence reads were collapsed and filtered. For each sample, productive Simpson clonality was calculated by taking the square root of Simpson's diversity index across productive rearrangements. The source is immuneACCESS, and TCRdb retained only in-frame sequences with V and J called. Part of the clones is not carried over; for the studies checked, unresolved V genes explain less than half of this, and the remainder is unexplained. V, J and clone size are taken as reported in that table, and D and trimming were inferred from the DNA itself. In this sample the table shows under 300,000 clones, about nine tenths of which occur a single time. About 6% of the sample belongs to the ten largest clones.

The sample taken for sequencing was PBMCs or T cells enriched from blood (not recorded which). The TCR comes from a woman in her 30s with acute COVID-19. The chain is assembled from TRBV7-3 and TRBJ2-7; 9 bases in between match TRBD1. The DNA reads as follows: TGTGCCAGCAGCTTAATTGGGGGACAGGGCGACGAGCAGTACTTC. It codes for CASSLIGGQGDEQYF.